Below are 32 T cell receptor beta chains sequenced from a single sample in a study of T cell responses to AZD1222 COVID-19 vaccine. Generated by immunoSEQ multiplex PCR, the TCRdb table keeps only in-frame clones and is missing some. The sample holds over 120,000 clones, about 82% seen once. Material: peripheral blood, obtained 28 days after the second AZD1222 dose. The receptors come from an adult who received the AZD1222 COVID-19 vaccine.

The chain links TRBV19 to TRBJ2-3, with D uncertain. CDR3 length equals 13 residues. V gave up 11 bases and J gave up 2 bases, with 14 bases separating them. The germline V gene encodes CDR1 LNHDA and CDR2 SQIVND (reference sequence). CDR3 sequence reads: CASGRGVTDTQYF. CDR3 nucleotides: TGTGCCTCCGGGCGCGGTGTCACAGATACGCAGTATTTT.

This chain joins TRBV27 and TRBJ1-1, with D possibly being TRBD1 (5 bases). CDR3 length equals 16 residues. CDR1 and CDR2 (germline): MNHEY, SMNVEV (reference sequence). Trimming took 2 bases from V and 6 from J, leaving 19 bases between them. Here the CDR3 DNA reads TGTGCCAGCAGTTTAATTCCGGGTGGGCAGGGATCTGAAGCTTTCTTT. It encodes CASSLIPGGQGSEAFF.

The CDR3 sequence is CASSKNRDFNTEAFF. The CDR3 nucleotides read TGCGCCAGCAGCAAAAACAGGGACTTTAACACTGAAGCTTTCTTT. This sequence joins TRBV5-1 and TRBJ1-1; D possibly corresponds to TRBD1 (6 bases). V was clipped by 4 bases and J by 2 bases, with 15 bases between them. Germline CDR1 SGHRS, CDR2 YFSETQ. The CDR3 length is 15 residues.

The V and J genes are TRBV9 and TRBJ2-5; D may correspond to TRBD1 or TRBD2 (6 bases each). Germline V gene lookup returns CDR1 SGDLS and CDR2 YYNGEE. The CDR3 has 16 residues. Trimming took 0 bases from V and 0 from J, leaving 12 bases between them. The chain's CDR3 is CASSVVGGPYQETQYF. The CDR3 nucleotides are TGTGCCAGCAGCGTAGTAGGGGGGCCGTACCAAGAGACCCAGTACTTC.

This chain links TRBV6-5 with TRBJ1-4; no reliable D call. The CDR3 covers 14 residues. Germline V gene sequence: CDR1 MNHEY, CDR2 SVGAGI. V was pared by 5 bases and J by 0 bases, with 7 bases between. The CDR3 DNA reads as TGTGCCAGCAGTCCCATGCCAACTAATGAAAAACTGTTTTTT. Residues: CASSPMPTNEKLFF.

The chain joins TRBV12-5 to TRBJ2-7; maybe TRBD1 (5 bases). CDR1 LGHNT and CDR2 FRNRAP come from the germline V gene. The CDR3 is 14 amino acids. Trimming took 4 bases from V and 3 from J, leaving 13 bases between them. CDR3 sequence reads: CASGWKNRSYEQYF. The CDR3 DNA reads as TGTGCTAGTGGTTGGAAGAACAGGAGCTACGAGCAGTACTTC.

V usage is TRBV28 and J usage is TRBJ1-1; 8 bases match TRBD1. This CDR3 region has 13 residues. Germline lookup yields CDR1 MDHEN and CDR2 SYDVKM. Germline trimming cut 4 bases from V and 5 bases from J; bases unmatched to any gene: 3. The CDR3, as DNA: TGTGCCAGCAGTTCGGACAGGGAAACTGAAGCTTTCTTT. Its translation: CASSSDRETEAFF.

The gene calls are TRBV5-6 and TRBJ1-5; D possibly corresponds to TRBD1 (5 bases). The CDR3 length is 14 residues. Germline V lookup: CDR1 SGHDT, CDR2 YYEEEE. Trimming stripped 2 bases from V and 6 bases from J, with 12 bases between. CDR3 region: CASSLKGAIQPQHF. The CDR3, as DNA: TGTGCCAGCAGCTTAAAAGGGGCTATTCAGCCCCAGCATTTT.

The CDR3 bases are TGTGCCAGCTCAACCGGACTGACAACCTACGAGCAGTACTTC. Translating gives CASSTGLTTYEQYF. V is TRBV18 and J is TRBJ2-7; TRBD2 might be the D (5 bases). The V and J ends lost 5 bases and 2 bases respectively, with 13 bases between them. The V gene's germline CDR1 is KGHSH and CDR2 LQKENI. The CDR3 length is 14 residues.

This rearrangement joins TRBV4-2 to TRBJ2-7; 8 bases are shared with TRBD2. Germline loops: CDR1 LGHNA, CDR2 YNFKEQ. CDR3 length: 15 residues. The ends lost 2 bases at V and 7 bases at J; junction bases unmatched: 10. The CDR3 spells CASSQSLRGAGEQYF. The CDR3 coding sequence is TGTGCCAGCAGCCAAAGTTTGCGGGGGGCGGGTGAGCAGTACTTC.

The chain uses TRBV12-2 and TRBJ2-1; no DNA check was done on the table's D call, TRBD1. TRBV12-2 has pseudogene status. The CDR3 has 15 amino acids. The CDR3 here is CASRAPTGGMDEQFF. In DNA form, the CDR3 reads TGTGCAAGTCGCGCTCCAACAGGGGGCATGGATGAGCAGTTCTTC.

The V gene is TRBV5-4, the J gene TRBJ2-2; 11 bases agree with TRBD2. V lost 0 bases, J lost 3 bases, and 7 bases stayed unmatched. This CDR3 is 18 amino acids long. Germline V gene data show CDR1 as SGHNT and CDR2 as YYREEE (reference sequence). The CDR3 DNA sequence: TGTGCCAGCAGCTTGGCTAGCGGGGGGCCCCGAGACACCGGGGAGCTGTTTTTT. It specifies CASSLASGGPRDTGELFF.

The CDR3 DNA is TGTGCCACCAGTGGACAGCAACAAGAGACCCAGTACTTC. Translation: CATSGQQQETQYF. This chain connects TRBV24-1 to TRBJ2-5; a possible D gene is TRBD1 (5 bases). The CDR3 loop spans 13 amino acids. Trimming took off 5 bases at V and 2 bases at J, with 8 bases between the two ends. Germline CDR1 is KGHDR and CDR2 is SFDVKD.

This clone was counted between two and nine times. The chain is built from TRBV5-1 and TRBJ1-2, with 7 bases that match TRBD1. Germline lookup yields CDR1 SGHRS and CDR2 YFSETQ. The CDR3 consists of 15 residues. The J segment lost 4 bases and the V segment lost 0 bases, leaving 6 bases of the junction unmatched. CDR3 sequence: CASSLDGQDPYGYTF. CDR3 DNA sequence: TGCGCCAGCAGCTTGGACGGACAGGACCCCTATGGCTACACCTTC.

For the CDR3, the DNA is TGTGCCAGCAGAAATCTAGCGGGGTACACAGATACGCAGTATTTT. Amino acids: CASRNLAGYTDTQYF. This chain joins TRBV4-2 and TRBJ2-3, with 9 bases aligning to TRBD2. The germline CDR1 and CDR2 sequences are LGHNA and YNFKEQ. Trimming at V came to 6 bases and at J to 2 bases, leaving 6 bases not matched to a gene. This CDR3 contains 15 residues.

The chain employs TRBV5-1 and TRBJ1-5; D is unresolved. CDR1 and CDR2 from the germline V gene are SGHRS and YFSETQ. Deletions cut 4 bases from V and 5 bases from J, with 10 bases between. The CDR3 extends over 13 amino acids. The CDR3 is CASSAAGDQPQHF. The DNA for the CDR3 is TGCGCCAGCAGCGCGGCAGGAGATCAGCCCCAGCATTTT.

CDR3 residues: CASSESGSVFEQYF. In DNA form, the CDR3 reads TGCGCCAGCAGTGAGTCGGGGTCGGTTTTCGAGCAGTACTTC. The chain employs TRBV10-1 and TRBJ2-7; D uncertain. Trimming removed 0 bases from V and 6 bases from J, with 12 bases in between. The CDR3 is 14 amino acids. CDR1 and CDR2 from the germline V gene are WNHNN and SYGVQD (reference sequence).

The chain has TRBV14 and TRBJ1-2; D is unresolved. Germline CDR1 reads SGHDN; CDR2 reads FVKESK. V lost 3 bases and J 4 bases, leaving 9 bases between the germline ends. The CDR3 totals 13 residues. The CDR3 DNA reads as TGTGCCAGCAGCCACGGACCGAGCTATGGCTACACCTTC. Translated, it gives CASSHGPSYGYTF.

The sample holds one count of this clone. The chain uses TRBV6-5 and TRBJ1-2, with D possibly being TRBD1 (5 bases). The germline V gene has CDR1 MNHEY and CDR2 SVGAGI. V lost 6 bases and J lost 2, with 10 bases in between. The CDR3 extends over 13 amino acids. The CDR3 DNA sequence: TGTGCCAGCAGCCGGGACTTAAACTATGGCTACACCTTC. Residues: CASSRDLNYGYTF.

V gene TRBV7-6 combines with J gene TRBJ1-1, with a tentative D call TRBD1 (5 bases). CDR3 length equals 16 residues. Deletions cut 5 bases from V and 0 bases from J, with 16 bases between. Per the germline V gene, CDR1 is SGHVS and CDR2 is FNYEAQ. The CDR3 DNA is TGTGCCAGCAGCCTGGGGGGGGGTTCTATGAACACTGAAGCTTTCTTT. This translates into CASSLGGGSMNTEAFF.

V and J are TRBV7-2 and TRBJ2-1; maybe TRBD1 (6 bases). The V and J ends lost 2 bases and 4 bases respectively, with 12 bases between them. Germline V CDR1 and CDR2: SGHTA, FQGNSA. The CDR3 is 15 residues long. The CDR3 region is CASSLSGTIYNEQFF. In DNA, the CDR3 is TGTGCCAGCAGCTTATCAGGGACAATATACAATGAGCAGTTCTTC.

This clone was seen only a few times. The V call is TRBV7-2, the J call TRBJ2-1; 9 bases map to TRBD2. From germline, CDR1 is SGHTA and CDR2 FQGNSA. This CDR3 comprises 16 residues. V gave up 7 bases and J gave up 2 bases; unmatched junction bases: 9. CDR3 loop: CASKLVSGSTYNEQFF. The CDR3 nucleotides read TGTGCCAGCAAGCTTGTTAGCGGGAGTACCTACAATGAGCAGTTCTTC.

This sequence joins TRBV30 and TRBJ2-7, with D unresolved. The V end lost 0 bases, the J end lost 4 bases, and 7 bases lay between the germline ends. The V gene's germline CDR1 is GTSNPN and CDR2 SVGIG (reference sequence). The CDR3 spans 12 residues. The CDR3 protein is CAWSVFEYEQYF. CDR3 DNA: TGTGCCTGGAGTGTTTTTGAGTACGAGCAGTACTTC.

This chain connects TRBV19 to TRBJ2-1, with 7 bases aligning to TRBD2. J lost 6 bases, V lost 6 bases, and 11 bases had no gene match. Germline CDR1 LNHDA, CDR2 SQIVND (reference sequence). The length of the CDR3 is 15 residues. The CDR3 reads CASRGRAGASNEQFF. The CDR3 DNA sequence: TGTGCCAGTAGGGGACGGGCGGGAGCCAGCAATGAGCAGTTCTTC.

This rearrangement joins TRBV6-5 to TRBJ2-7; D gene ambiguous. CDR3 length: 12 residues. Per germline, CDR1 MNHEY and CDR2 SVGAGI. V was pared by 6 bases and J by 1 base, with 7 bases between. The CDR3 sequence is CASRSPSYEQYF. The DNA for the CDR3 is TGTGCCAGCAGGTCACCGTCCTACGAGCAGTACTTC.

This clone was seen once. The CDR3 here is CASSLRQEGVNTEAFF. As DNA, the CDR3 is TGCGCCAGCAGTCTGCGGCAGGAGGGAGTGAACACTGAAGCTTTCTTT. The chain is built from TRBV10-1 and TRBJ1-1; D uncertain. The CDR3 has 16 residues. V lost 5 bases, J lost 0 bases, and 16 bases lay in between. Germline V CDR1 and CDR2: WNHNN, SYGVQD (reference sequence).

This rearrangement joins TRBV27 to TRBJ1-4; 10 bases align to TRBD1. The CDR3 is 15 amino acids. Per germline, CDR1 MNHEY and CDR2 SMNVEV (reference sequence). Unmatched junction bases numbered 4, after V lost 3 bases and J lost 6 bases. The CDR3 DNA reads as TGTGCCAGCAGTTTCCGACAGGGGGCGTATGAAAAACTGTTTTTT. Translating it yields CASSFRQGAYEKLFF.

The chain employs TRBV27 and TRBJ2-5; D might be TRBD1 (6 bases). The V gene's germline CDR1 is MNHEY and CDR2 SMNVEV (reference sequence). V was cut by 5 bases and J by 0 bases, with 10 bases left in between. The CDR3 length is 14 residues. The CDR3 region has the DNA TGTGCCAGCAGTCCGGACAGTTACCAAGAGACCCAGTACTTC. This codes for CASSPDSYQETQYF.

The chain joins TRBV2 to TRBJ2-2; weak D call: TRBD2 (5 bases). Germline assignment: CDR1 SNHLY and CDR2 FYNNEI. The germline V and J ends were trimmed by 4 bases and 0 bases, with 12 bases remaining between them. This CDR3 has 16 amino acids. In DNA, the CDR3 is TGTGCCAGCAGTGTAGGGCTAGCAGCGAACACCGGGGAGCTGTTTTTT. Residues: CASSVGLAANTGELFF.

The chain has TRBV9 and TRBJ1-3, with TRBD1 as a possible D gene (5 bases). Trimming stripped 3 bases from V and 0 bases from J, with 16 bases between. CDR1 and CDR2 from the germline V gene are SGDLS and YYNGEE. The CDR3 has 17 residues. The DNA of the CDR3 is TGTGCCAGCAGCGACCCGCCGGGACGGCTCTCTGGAAACACCATATATTTT. This translates into CASSDPPGRLSGNTIYF.

The gene calls are TRBV7-2 and TRBJ1-1; D is unclear. Germline V CDR1 and CDR2: SGHTA, FQGNSA. The CDR3 spans 13 residues. V was cut by 4 bases and J by 5 bases, with 11 bases left in between. The CDR3 loop is CASSSLGRTEAFF. The CDR3, as DNA: TGTGCCAGCAGCTCCCTCGGGAGGACTGAAGCTTTCTTT.

This clone showed up just once. The chain joins TRBV6-1 to TRBJ2-1; tentative D call: TRBD2 (7 bases). The germline gives CDR1 MNHNS, CDR2 SASEGT. Trimming took off 2 bases at V and 7 bases at J, with 15 bases between the two ends. This CDR3 contains 15 residues. The CDR3 nucleotides read TGTGCCAGCAGTGAAAAGGCAGGGAGGGGGAATGAGCAGTTCTTC. Its protein product is CASSEKAGRGNEQFF.